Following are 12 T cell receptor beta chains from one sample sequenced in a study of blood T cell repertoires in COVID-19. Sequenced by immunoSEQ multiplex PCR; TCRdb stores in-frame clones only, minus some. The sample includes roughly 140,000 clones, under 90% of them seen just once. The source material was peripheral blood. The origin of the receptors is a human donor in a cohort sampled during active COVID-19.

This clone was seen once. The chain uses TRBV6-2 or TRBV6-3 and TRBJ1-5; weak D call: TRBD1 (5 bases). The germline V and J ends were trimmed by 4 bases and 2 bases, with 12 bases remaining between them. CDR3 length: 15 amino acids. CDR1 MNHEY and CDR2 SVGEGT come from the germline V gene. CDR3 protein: CASSFAGWGNQPQHF. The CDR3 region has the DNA TGTGCCAGCAGTTTCGCAGGGTGGGGCAATCAGCCCCAGCATTTT.

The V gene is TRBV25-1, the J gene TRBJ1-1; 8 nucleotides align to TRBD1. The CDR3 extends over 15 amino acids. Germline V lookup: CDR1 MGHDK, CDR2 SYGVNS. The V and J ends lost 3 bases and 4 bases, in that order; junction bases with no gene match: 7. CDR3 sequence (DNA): TGTGCCAGCAGTGATTGGTCAGGGGGCGTCACTGAAGCTTTCTTT. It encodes CASSDWSGGVTEAFF.

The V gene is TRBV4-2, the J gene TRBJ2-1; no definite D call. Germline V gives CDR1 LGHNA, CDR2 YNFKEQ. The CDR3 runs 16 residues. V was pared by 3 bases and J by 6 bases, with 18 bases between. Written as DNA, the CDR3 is TGTGCCAGCAGCCACGACGCCCACACCCCGGGCAATGAGCAGTTCTTC. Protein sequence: CASSHDAHTPGNEQFF.

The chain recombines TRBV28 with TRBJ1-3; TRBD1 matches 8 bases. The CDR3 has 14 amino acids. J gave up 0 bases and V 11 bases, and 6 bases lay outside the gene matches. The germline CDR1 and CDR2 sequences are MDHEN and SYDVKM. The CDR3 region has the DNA TGTGCCCTGGCGGACAGGGCCTCTGGAAACACCATATATTTT. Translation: CALADRASGNTIYF.

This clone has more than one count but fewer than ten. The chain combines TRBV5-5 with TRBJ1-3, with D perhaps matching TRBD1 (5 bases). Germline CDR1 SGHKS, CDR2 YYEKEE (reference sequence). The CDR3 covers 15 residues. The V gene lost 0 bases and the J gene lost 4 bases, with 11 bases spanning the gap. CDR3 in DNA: TGTGCCAGCAGCTTGGACAGGTCGAGCGGAAACACCATATATTTT. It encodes CASSLDRSSGNTIYF.

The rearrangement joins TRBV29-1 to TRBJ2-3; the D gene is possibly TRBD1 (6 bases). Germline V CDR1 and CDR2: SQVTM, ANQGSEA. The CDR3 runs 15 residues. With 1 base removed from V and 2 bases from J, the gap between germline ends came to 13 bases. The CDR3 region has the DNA TGCAGCGTTGAAGCGAGGGCAGGGGTCACAGATACGCAGTATTTT. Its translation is CSVEARAGVTDTQYF.

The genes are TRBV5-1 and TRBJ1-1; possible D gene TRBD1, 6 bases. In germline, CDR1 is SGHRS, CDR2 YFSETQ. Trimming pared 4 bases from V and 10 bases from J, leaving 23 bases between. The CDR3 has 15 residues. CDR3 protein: CASSLEGQFNGGAFF. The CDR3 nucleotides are TGCGCCAGCAGCCTGGAAGGACAGTTCAATGGGGGAGCTTTCTTT.

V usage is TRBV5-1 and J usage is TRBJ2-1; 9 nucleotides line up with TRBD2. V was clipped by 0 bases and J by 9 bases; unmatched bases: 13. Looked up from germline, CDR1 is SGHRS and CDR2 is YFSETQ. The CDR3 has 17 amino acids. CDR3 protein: CASSLVVIAGAASEQFF. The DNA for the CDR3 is TGCGCCAGCAGCTTGGTCGTGATAGCGGGAGCAGCTAGTGAGCAGTTCTTC.

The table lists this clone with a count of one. CDR3 nucleotide sequence: TGTGCCAGCGAGAACCTCCAGGGGTACCGCCTCCAGGTCACTGAAGCTTTCTTT. It is translated as CASENLQGYRLQVTEAFF. This sequence joins TRBV28 and TRBJ1-1, with TRBD1 as a possible D gene (6 bases). This CDR3 comprises 18 residues. Germline V gene lookup returns CDR1 MDHEN and CDR2 SYDVKM. Trimming took 8 bases from V and 4 from J, leaving 29 bases between them.

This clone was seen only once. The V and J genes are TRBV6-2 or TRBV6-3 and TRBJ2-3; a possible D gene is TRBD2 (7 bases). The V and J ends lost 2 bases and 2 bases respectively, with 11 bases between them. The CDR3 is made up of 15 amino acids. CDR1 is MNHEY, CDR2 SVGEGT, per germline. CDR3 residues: CASSYMGGATDTQYF. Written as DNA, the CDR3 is TGTGCCAGCAGTTACATGGGGGGGGCCACAGATACGCAGTATTTT.

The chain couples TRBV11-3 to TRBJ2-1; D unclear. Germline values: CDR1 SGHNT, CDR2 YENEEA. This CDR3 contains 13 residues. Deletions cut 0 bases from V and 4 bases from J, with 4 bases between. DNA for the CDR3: TGTGCCAGCAGCTTAGATAATTACAATGAGCAGTTCTTC. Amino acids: CASSLDNYNEQFF.

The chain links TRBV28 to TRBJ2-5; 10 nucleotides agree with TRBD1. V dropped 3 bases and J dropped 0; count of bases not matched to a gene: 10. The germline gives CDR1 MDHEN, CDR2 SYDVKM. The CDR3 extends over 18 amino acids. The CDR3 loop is CASSLSDRGLGYQETQYF. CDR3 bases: TGTGCCAGCAGTTTGAGTGACAGGGGGCTAGGGTACCAAGAGACCCAGTACTTC.